The 24 T cell receptor beta chains given below trace back to one sample, sequenced in a study of T-cell reconstitution after alpha-beta-depleted transplantation in children. Library preparation (for TCRbeta) was performed with unique molecular identifiers. TCRdb ran MiXCR on the PCR reads and lists one entry per CDR3 protein. Of hundreds of thousands of distinct CDR3 sequences in the sample, around 8% are singletons; the top ten hold 6.3%. The sequenced sample was PBMCs, mostly from graft donor cells, obtained 180 days after TCRalphabeta/CD19-depleted stem cell transplant. These receptors all stem from a male patient younger than 18 who had a stem cell transplant for acute lymphoblastic leukemia, so the T cells may come from the graft donor.

In its sample, this clonotype was seen many times. The chain couples TRBV21-1 to TRBJ2-3; the D call of TRBD2 is as the table states it, not checked on the DNA. TRBV21-1 is marked as a pseudogene. The CDR3 has 11 amino acids. CDR3: CASLLGRRQYF. The CDR3 DNA follows: TGTGCCAGCTTACTAGGGAGGAGGCAGTATTTT.

This clonotype has only one observation. Since a much larger clone is just one base distant, this may be a read error. The chain has TRBV11-2 and TRBJ2-1; the match to TRBD1 covers 9 bases. Germline values: CDR1 SGHAT, CDR2 FQNNGV. V trimming: 6 bases; J trimming: 8 bases; junction bases outside the gene matches: 14. The CDR3 length is 16 residues. The CDR3 here is CASRGTGGQGRHEQFF. The DNA of the CDR3 is TGTGCCAGCAGGGGGACCGGAGGACAGGGGAGACATGAGCAGTTCTTC.

This clonotype was found many times. The V call is TRBV6-4, the J call TRBJ2-2; no firm D call. V was cut by 2 bases and J by 8 bases, with 6 bases left in between. This CDR3 spans 12 amino acids. Looked up from germline, CDR1 is MRHNA and CDR2 is SNTAGT. The chain's CDR3 is CASSDVRGELFF. The CDR3, as DNA: TGTGCCAGCAGTGACGTCAGGGGGGAGCTGTTTTTT.

This clonotype was observed at least ten times. V usage is TRBV5-1 and J usage is TRBJ1-1; the match to TRBD1 covers 8 bases. This CDR3 has 15 residues. From germline, CDR1 is SGHRS and CDR2 YFSETQ. V lost 4 bases, J lost 1 base, and 6 bases stayed unmatched. CDR3 DNA sequence: TGCGCCAGCAGCCCAGGGGGCGCGACGAACACTGAAGCTTTCTTT. Protein: CASSPGGATNTEAFF.

This clonotype was counted at least ten times. The gene calls are TRBV7-2 and TRBJ2-1; D gene unclear. Germline V lookup: CDR1 SGHTA, CDR2 FQGNSA. The CDR3 has 11 amino acids. Trimming took off 1 base at V and 12 bases at J, with 7 bases between the two ends. The CDR3 is CASSLGTAQFF. The CDR3 bases are TGTGCCAGCAGCTTAGGGACGGCGCAGTTCTTC.

There are a few counts of this clonotype. A much bigger clone sits one base away, suggesting this may be a read error. J is TRBJ1-2 and V is TRBV5-1, with TRBD1 as a possible D gene (6 bases). The CDR3 length is 15 residues. Trimming cost V 3 bases and J 8 bases, with 20 bases left between them. Germline V gives CDR1 SGHRS, CDR2 YFSETQ. The CDR3 is CASSSSPGGGEGYTF. Written as DNA, the CDR3 is TGCGCCAGCAGCTCCTCCCCGGGAGGGGGTGAAGGCTACACCTTC.

This clonotype was seen repeatedly, ten times or more. The rearrangement joins TRBV5-1 to TRBJ2-5; possible D gene TRBD1, 5 bases. Germline V gene data show CDR1 as SGHRS and CDR2 as YFSETQ. V was clipped by 5 bases and J by 1 base, with 9 bases between them. This CDR3 contains 13 residues. CDR3: CASRRTFQETQYF. The CDR3 DNA follows: TGCGCCAGCAGAAGGACATTCCAAGAGACCCAGTACTTC.

The table lists this clonotype with many counts. The J gene is TRBJ2-5, the V gene TRBV4-3, with D unresolved. The CDR3 length is 16 residues. In germline, CDR1 is LGHNA, CDR2 YSLEER. V gave up 2 bases and J gave up 2 bases, with 15 bases separating them. The CDR3 spells CASSQKSFMAQETQYF. The CDR3 DNA reads TGCGCCAGCAGCCAAAAATCGTTTATGGCTCAAGAGACCCAGTACTTC.

This clonotype was seen repeatedly, ten times or more. The rearrangement joins TRBV20-1 to TRBJ2-5; D is uncertain. This CDR3 spans 12 amino acids. The V end lost 7 bases, the J end lost 1 base, and 10 bases lay between the germline ends. Germline CDR1 reads DFQATT; CDR2 reads SNEGSKA (reference sequence). The CDR3 region has the DNA TGCAGTGTTGTCTACAGCCAAGAGACCCAGTACTTC. Amino acid sequence: CSVVYSQETQYF.

This clonotype occurred many times. V usage is TRBV21-1 and J usage is TRBJ2-3; the tabulated D call, TRBD1, remains unverified against the DNA. TRBV21-1 is listed as a pseudogene. The CDR3 has 15 amino acids. The CDR3 nucleotides are TGTGCCAGCAGCAATCGGACAGGGGCCACAGATACGCAGTATTTT. This codes for CASSNRTGATDTQYF.

This clonotype was found many times. The V call is TRBV3-1, the J call TRBJ2-1; D possibly corresponds to TRBD2 (6 bases). Germline V gene data show CDR1 as LGHDT and CDR2 as YNNKEL (reference sequence). This CDR3 is built from 15 residues. V lost 0 bases and J lost 9, with 15 bases in between. This chain's CDR3 is CASSQDASGGSEQFF. CDR3 nucleotide sequence: TGTGCCAGCAGCCAAGATGCTAGTGGAGGGAGTGAGCAGTTCTTC.

This clonotype was picked up many times. This rearrangement joins TRBV2 to TRBJ2-7; 7 bases fit TRBD1. This CDR3 has 15 residues. With V trimmed by 4 bases and J by 4 bases, 10 bases remained unmatched. Germline CDR1 and CDR2: SNHLY and FYNNEI. CDR3 in DNA: TGTGCCAGCAGTGGCCGCGACAGGGTGTTATACGAGCAGTACTTC. This sequence encodes CASSGRDRVLYEQYF.

The gene calls are TRBV5-6 and TRBJ2-3; 9 nucleotides agree with TRBD2. Trimming at V came to 1 base and at J to 4 bases, leaving 7 bases not matched to a gene. This CDR3 has 16 amino acids. Germline loops: CDR1 SGHDT, CDR2 YYEEEE. This CDR3 is CASSLLRGGGADTQYF. CDR3 coding DNA: TGTGCCAGCAGCTTGCTCCGCGGGGGGGGGGCAGATACGCAGTATTTT.

This clonotype was seen a few times. The chain is built from TRBV12-3 or TRBV12-4 and TRBJ2-6, with D perhaps matching TRBD1 (6 bases). Trimming removed 4 bases at V and 1 base at J, with 17 bases between. The CDR3 extends over 18 amino acids. The CDR3 is CASSYRVLGKSGANVLTF. CDR3 bases: TGTGCCAGCAGTTACAGGGTTTTAGGTAAATCTGGGGCCAACGTCCTGACTTTC.

There are many counts of this clonotype. The rearrangement joins TRBV7-2 to TRBJ1-3; no reliable D call. Between the trimmed V and J ends, which lost 5 bases and 0 bases, there was a span of 11 bases. This CDR3 is 15 amino acids long. The germline V gene has CDR1 SGHTA and CDR2 FQGNSA. The CDR3 loop reads CASSHDTASGNTIYF. The CDR3, as DNA: TGTGCCAGCAGCCATGACACGGCCTCTGGAAACACCATATATTTT.

This clonotype was counted many times. The germline gene is not matched at one end of the junction; a read error may be the cause. The rearrangement links TRBV12-3 or TRBV12-4 to TRBJ2-6; D is perhaps TRBD1 (6 bases). The CDR3 totals 17 residues. The CDR3 loop is CASSLGGPSSGANVLTF. CDR3 in DNA: TGTGCCAGCAGCTTAGGGGGTCCGAGCTCTGGGGCCAACGTCCTGACTTTC.

This clonotype was counted ten times or more. The V gene is TRBV11-1, the J gene TRBJ2-7; D ambiguous. V dropped 5 bases and J dropped 2 bases, with 13 bases sitting between them. Germline CDR1 SGHAT, CDR2 FQDESV (reference sequence). The CDR3 extends over 14 amino acids. CDR3 in DNA: TGTGCCAGCAGCGCGACCGCGATGGCCTACGAGCAGTACTTC. Translated: CASSATAMAYEQYF.

There are a few counts of this clonotype. The chain has TRBV7-6 and TRBJ2-7; weak D call: TRBD2 (6 bases). This CDR3 has 16 amino acids. Trimming took off 0 bases at V and 2 bases at J, with 14 bases between the two ends. Per germline, CDR1 SGHVS and CDR2 FNYEAQ. In DNA, the CDR3 is TGTGCCAGCAGCTTAGCTAGCGGACCATCTCCCTACGAGCAGTACTTC. It translates to CASSLASGPSPYEQYF.

This clonotype was observed many times. V gene TRBV7-2 combines with J gene TRBJ1-5, with D possibly being TRBD1 (5 bases). This CDR3 region has 15 residues. CDR1 is SGHTA and CDR2 is FQGNSA in the germline V gene. V lost 3 bases, J lost 4 bases, and 13 bases lay in between. CDR3 region: CASSLRGGENQPQHF. In nucleotides, the CDR3 is TGTGCCAGCAGCTTGAGGGGAGGGGAGAATCAGCCCCAGCATTTT.

This clonotype was seen ten or more times. The chain has TRBV2 and TRBJ2-7; TRBD1 matches 9 bases. CDR3 length equals 15 residues. The V and J ends lost 1 base and 4 bases, in that order; junction bases with no gene match: 5. From germline, CDR1 is SNHLY and CDR2 FYNNEI. The CDR3 region has the DNA TGTGCCAGCAGTGAAGGGGGCGGGACAGGGTACGAGCAGTACTTC. This sequence encodes CASSEGGGTGYEQYF.

This clonotype was found many times. The gene calls are TRBV12-3 or TRBV12-4 and TRBJ1-1; D is undetermined. CDR3 length: 13 residues. Trimming removed 3 bases at V and 11 bases at J, with 16 bases between. This chain's CDR3 is CASSLSIAHAAFF. CDR3 coding DNA: TGTGCCAGCAGTTTGAGTATAGCACATGCTGCTTTCTTT.

This clonotype was found many times. The chain recombines TRBV12-3 or TRBV12-4 with TRBJ2-2; D not resolved. The CDR3 spans 11 residues. Deletions cut 6 bases from V and 2 bases from J, with 1 base between. The CDR3 here is CASSNTGELFF. CDR3 sequence (DNA): TGTGCCAGCAGCAACACCGGGGAGCTGTTTTTT.

This clonotype was found many times. The V call is TRBV7-9, the J call TRBJ2-7, with TRBD2 identical over 9 bases. The V gene end was trimmed by 5 bases and the J gene end by 2 bases; junction bases not matched to a gene: 4. The length of the CDR3 is 14 residues. Germline CDR1 SEHNR, CDR2 FQNEAQ (reference sequence). CDR3 nucleotides: TGTGCCAGCAGCCCTAGGACTAGCGCCTACGAGCAGTACTTC. It yields the protein CASSPRTSAYEQYF.

This clonotype was counted many times. The V call is TRBV28, the J call TRBJ2-2; TRBD2 aligns across 7 bases. Trimming at V came to 4 bases and at J to 0 bases, leaving 5 bases not matched to a gene. The CDR3 is 16 amino acids. Germline lookup yields CDR1 MDHEN and CDR2 SYDVKM. The CDR3 DNA reads as TGTGCCAGCAGTTCCCCGGGAGGCCCGAACACCGGGGAGCTGTTTTTT. Its protein product is CASSSPGGPNTGELFF.